A single sample is the source of the 23 T cell receptor beta chains below, sequenced in a study of blood T cell repertoires in COVID-19. Produced via immunoSEQ multiplex PCR; TCRdb's table is partial and in-frame only. Of some 220,000 clones listed, roughly 80% are singletons. Sequencing used peripheral blood. The receptors here all came from a woman between 65 and 79 years old with acute or convalescent COVID-19.

The gene calls are TRBV4-3 and TRBJ2-3; 12 bases agree with TRBD2. Trimming removed 0 bases from V and 0 bases from J; junction bases left unmatched: 1. CDR1 and CDR2 from the germline V gene are LGHNA and YSLEER. This CDR3 is built from 17 residues. The CDR3 DNA reads as TGCGCCAGCAGCCAAGAGGGACTAGCGGGTAGCACAGATACGCAGTATTTT. It specifies CASSQEGLAGSTDTQYF.

This clone rates as large. The gene calls are TRBV12-3 or TRBV12-4 and TRBJ2-2, with D hard to call. This CDR3 comprises 13 residues. V lost 1 base to trimming and J lost 3 bases, with 3 bases between them. In DNA form, the CDR3 reads TGTGCCAGCAGTTTAGAGCACACCGGGGAGCTGTTTTTT. This sequence encodes CASSLEHTGELFF.

Worth noting for this clone: Relative to the germline gene, one junction end is altered; a read error may explain this. The chain links TRBV19 to TRBJ2-1; TRBD1 is a possible D gene (5 bases). Germline values: CDR1 LNHDA, CDR2 SQIVND (reference sequence). CDR3 length: 16 amino acids. Written as DNA, the CDR3 is TGTGCCAGTACCCCAGAGCTTAGGGGCCTCTACGATGAGCAGTTCTTC. Its translation is CASTPELRGLYDEQFF.

This clone came up a few times. V gene TRBV5-6 combines with J gene TRBJ2-7, with D possibly matching TRBD1 (6 bases). CDR1 and CDR2 (germline): SGHDT, YYEEEE. Trimming left V 4 bases short and J 3 bases short, with 11 bases between. The CDR3 contains 13 residues. Here the CDR3 DNA reads TGTGCCAGCAGCGCAACAGGGAGCTACGAGCAGTACGTC. It specifies CASSATGSYEQYV.

This clone was counted many times. The CDR3 DNA reads as TGTGCCAGCAGTTCACAGGGGAGGAGGACTGAAGCTTTCTTT. Residues: CASSSQGRRTEAFF. The chain employs TRBV6-5 and TRBJ1-1; 7 bases fit TRBD1. After removal of 4 bases from V and 5 bases from J, the junction contained 7 bases not matched to a gene. There are 14 residues in the CDR3. From germline, CDR1 is MNHEY and CDR2 SVGAGI.

The chain carries TRBV7-2 and TRBJ1-1, with D possibly matching TRBD1 (6 bases). Germline V gives CDR1 SGHTA, CDR2 FQGNSA. The ends were cut back, 5 bases at V and 0 bases at J, with 13 bases in the middle. The CDR3 contains 15 residues. The CDR3 sequence is CASSPRGGLNTEAFF. The CDR3 DNA is TGTGCCAGCAGCCCCCGGGGGGGGCTGAACACTGAAGCTTTCTTT.

The rearrangement links TRBV19 to TRBJ2-2; 8 bases are shared with TRBD2. This CDR3 comprises 14 residues. Per the germline V gene, CDR1 is LNHDA and CDR2 is SQIVND (reference sequence). V was pared by 4 bases and J by 6 bases, with 4 bases of the junction left unmatched. The DNA of the CDR3 is TGTGCCAGTAGTAGCGGGGGGCTCTCCGGGGAGCTGTTTTTT. Protein sequence: CASSSGGLSGELFF.

V usage is TRBV6-5 and J usage is TRBJ1-2; TRBD1 might be the D (5 bases). Trimming took off 5 bases at V and 2 bases at J, with 15 bases between the two ends. Germline assignment: CDR1 MNHEY and CDR2 SVGAGI. CDR3 length: 15 amino acids. CDR3 protein: CASSPSRDFNYGYTF. The CDR3 DNA is TGTGCCAGCAGTCCCTCCCGGGACTTCAACTATGGCTACACCTTC.

This chain joins TRBV9 and TRBJ2-5, with a possible D match to TRBD1 (6 bases). V lost 4 bases to trimming and J lost 2 bases, with 18 bases between them. The CDR3 length is 16 residues. Germline assignment: CDR1 SGDLS and CDR2 YYNGEE. The CDR3 DNA reads as TGTGCCAGCAGCCCCCGACCTTCAGGGGTTCAAGAGACCCAGTACTTC. Its translation is CASSPRPSGVQETQYF. The variable domain in full, with the rest retrieved from reference TRBV9 and TRBJ2-5, is DSGVTQTPKHLITATGQRVTLRCSPRSGDLSVYWYQQSLDQGLQFLIQYYNGEERAKGNILERFSAQQFPDLHSELNLSSLELGDSALYFCASSPRPSGVQETQYFGPGTRLLVL.

This clone was seen only a few times. The chain recombines TRBV24-1 with TRBJ1-1; 7 positions agree with TRBD1. Trimming cost V 1 base and J 0 bases; bases outside gene matches: 16. Looked up from germline, CDR1 is KGHDR and CDR2 is SFDVKD. The CDR3 length is 20 residues. CDR3 protein: CATSDFFRQGSSKMNTEAFF. As DNA, the CDR3 is TGTGCCACCAGTGATTTTTTCCGACAGGGCTCCTCCAAAATGAACACTGAAGCTTTCTTT.

V and J are TRBV4-3 and TRBJ2-5; possibly TRBD2 for D (5 bases). The CDR3 sequence is 14 residues long. Germline CDR1 reads LGHNA; CDR2 reads YSLEER. V shed 3 bases and J shed 5 bases, with 13 bases lying between them. This chain's CDR3 is CASSQERVRETQYF. The CDR3 DNA sequence: TGCGCCAGCAGCCAGGAGAGGGTACGGGAGACCCAGTACTTC.

The chain couples TRBV7-2 to TRBJ2-5; D possibly corresponds to TRBD2 (5 bases). Trimming took off 5 bases at V and 4 bases at J, with 11 bases between the two ends. The CDR3 runs to 13 residues. The germline V gene encodes CDR1 SGHTA and CDR2 FQGNSA. CDR3 protein: CASSPGYGETQYF. The CDR3 region has the DNA TGTGCCAGCAGCCCGGGGTACGGAGAGACCCAGTACTTC.

The genes are TRBV7-2 and TRBJ1-1; D possibly corresponds to TRBD1 (5 bases). The CDR3 length is 14 residues. The germline V gene encodes CDR1 SGHTA and CDR2 FQGNSA. V was trimmed by 2 bases and J by 0 bases, leaving 7 bases between them. The CDR3 region is CASSLRGLNTEAFF. CDR3 DNA: TGTGCCAGCAGCTTAAGGGGTCTGAACACTGAAGCTTTCTTT.

V is TRBV5-8 and J is TRBJ1-2; perhaps TRBD1 as D (5 bases). The CDR3 sequence is 16 residues long. Germline loops: CDR1 SGHTS, CDR2 YDEGEE. The ends were cut back, 1 base at V and 3 bases at J, with 16 bases in the middle. The CDR3 spells CASSLRGAGLDYGYTF. The DNA of the CDR3 is TGTGCCAGCAGCTTGAGGGGCGCGGGGTTAGACTATGGCTACACCTTC. The full variable domain, its missing parts supplied by reference TRBV5-8 and TRBJ1-2, is EAGVTQSPTHLIKTRGQQATLRCSPISGHTSVYWYQQALGLGLQFLLWYDEGEERNRGNFPPRFSGRQFPNYSSELNVNALELEDSALYLCASSLRGAGLDYGYTFGSGTRLTVV.

This clone came up a few times. The rearrangement uses TRBV11-2 and TRBJ2-1; tentative D call: TRBD1 (5 bases). The CDR3 loop spans 13 amino acids. V lost 0 bases and J 8 bases, leaving 8 bases between the germline ends. Germline CDR1 is SGHAT and CDR2 is FQNNGV. This CDR3 reads CASSLDGADEQFF. The CDR3 nucleotides read TGTGCCAGCAGCTTAGATGGGGCGGATGAGCAGTTCTTC.

The chain has TRBV6-5 and TRBJ1-1; maybe TRBD1 (5 bases). There are 13 residues in the CDR3. V gave up 7 bases and J gave up 8 bases, with 17 bases separating them. Germline values: CDR1 MNHEY, CDR2 SVGAGI. The chain's CDR3 is CASILSPPGEAFF. DNA for the CDR3: TGTGCCAGCATTCTCAGCCCCCCAGGGGAAGCTTTCTTT.

The V and J genes are TRBV18 and TRBJ2-2; 11 bases match TRBD1. CDR1 KGHSH and CDR2 LQKENI come from the germline V gene. The junction had 1 base not matched to a gene; V was cut back by 1 base and J by 6 bases. This CDR3 has 15 amino acids. In nucleotides, the CDR3 is TGTGCCAGCTCACCACGGGACAGGGGGTCCGGGGAGCTGTTTTTT. This encodes CASSPRDRGSGELFF.

V and J are TRBV6-5 and TRBJ1-2; D might be TRBD1 (5 bases). CDR1 and CDR2 (germline): MNHEY, SVGAGI. The CDR3 runs to 15 residues. The V end was cut by 7 bases, the J end by 0 bases, with 15 bases between. CDR3 amino acids: CASKASRQPNYGYTF. The CDR3 DNA follows: TGTGCCAGCAAAGCCAGCCGACAGCCTAACTATGGCTACACCTTC.

V and J are TRBV30 and TRBJ1-2; 8 bases align to TRBD1. Germline V CDR1 and CDR2: GTSNPN, SVGIG (reference sequence). After removal of 4 bases from V and 3 bases from J, the junction contained 10 bases not matched to a gene. This CDR3 spans 15 amino acids. CDR3 protein: CAWTVLDRGYYGYTF. Here the CDR3 DNA reads TGTGCCTGGACCGTCCTCGACAGGGGATACTATGGCTACACCTTC.

This clone has just a few counts. The V gene is TRBV12-3 or TRBV12-4, the J gene TRBJ1-1; D gene ambiguous. The CDR3 runs to 13 residues. Trimming removed 9 bases from V and 3 bases from J, with 14 bases in between. CDR3: CASRNYGDTEAFF. CDR3 bases: TGTGCCAGTCGCAATTACGGGGACACTGAAGCTTTCTTT.

This rearrangement joins TRBV29-1 to TRBJ1-5; tentatively, D is TRBD1 (5 bases). This CDR3 region has 13 residues. The V gene lost 1 base and the J gene lost 5 bases, with 9 bases spanning the gap. Germline V gene sequence: CDR1 SQVTM, CDR2 ANQGSEA. The CDR3 sequence is CSVEVGGDQPQHF. In DNA form, the CDR3 reads TGCAGCGTTGAAGTGGGGGGAGATCAGCCCCAGCATTTT. The full variable domain, in which reference TRBV29-1 and TRBJ1-5 provide the parts outside the CDR3, is SAVISQKPSRDICQRGTSLTIQCQVDSQVTMMFWYRQQPGQSLTLIATANQGSEATYESGFVIDKFPISRPNLTFSTLTVSNMSPEDSSIYLCSVEVGGDQPQHFGDGTRLSIL.

The rearrangement links TRBV7-8 to TRBJ2-7, with 8 bases matching TRBD1. V was pared by 5 bases and J by 3 bases, with 9 bases of the junction left unmatched. Germline loops: CDR1 SGHVS, CDR2 FQNEAQ. This CDR3 comprises 15 residues. The CDR3 is CASSLETGDFYEQYV. CDR3 nucleotides: TGTGCCAGCAGCCTCGAGACAGGGGATTTCTACGAGCAGTACGTC.

J is TRBJ1-2 and V is TRBV18; 10 nucleotides agree with TRBD1. Germline-derived CDR1 and CDR2 are KGHSH and LQKENI. Unmatched junction bases numbered 4, after V lost 6 bases and J lost 3 bases. The CDR3 is 14 amino acids. CDR3 sequence: CASSRTGGDYGYTF. CDR3 in DNA: TGTGCCAGCTCCCGGACAGGGGGTGACTATGGCTACACCTTC.